This TCR beta chain was captured in a study of response to subunit inactivated influenza vaccine. TCRdb passed the RT-PCR reads through MiXCR, listing each CDR3 protein once. The sample carries around 600,000 distinct CDR3 sequences, roughly 10% recorded once. Germline loops: CDR1 LGHDT, CDR2 YNNKEL (reference sequence). Trimming took off 0 bases at V and 11 bases at J, with 10 bases between the two ends. This CDR3 comprises 12 residues. This clonotype was found a few times. The data also belong to a second study, concerning T cells expressing NK-cell markers. This second study notes: A 5'RACE template switching approach incorporating UMIs was used to make TCR beta cDNA. The authors derived TCR beta repertoires from sorted CD3+CD56+NKG2C+, CD3+CD56+NKG2C- and CD3+CD56-NKG2C+ T cells. Of eight sequenced donors, seven were HCMV-seropositive and one HCMV-seronegative. Whether expanded NKG2C+ T cell clones recognized HCMV stayed uncertain.

J is TRBJ1-1 and V is TRBV3-1; a possible D gene is TRBD1 (6 bases). The input for sequencing was PBMCs from blood, taken on the day of vaccination. This clonotype originated in a man aged 50 to 59 who received an inactivated influenza vaccine. Here the CDR3 reads CASSQEYREAFF. The CDR3 region has the DNA TGTGCCAGCAGCCAAGAATACAGGGAGGCTTTCTTT.